This TCR beta chain was recovered during a study of response to subunit inactivated influenza vaccine. Study outcomes and limitations: Each seasonal influenza vaccination recruits few new T cells, the authors suggested.

From the RT-PCR reads, TCRdb called clonotypes with MiXCR, one entry per CDR3 protein. This sample yields 700,000 to 800,000 distinct CDR3 sequences, of which 15% to 20% are seen a single time; 9.5% to 13% belongs to the top ten. For this clonotype: The antigen remains undetermined.

The CDR3 covers 13 residues. Germline CDR1 reads MDHEN; CDR2 reads SYDVKM. V was pared by 4 bases and J by 8 bases, with 14 bases between. The TCR comes from a man over 45 who received an inactivated influenza vaccine. The sample in question was PBMCs from blood, obtained around 5 days after vaccination. This rearrangement joins TRBV28 to TRBJ1-2; D is undetermined. In DNA, the CDR3 is TGTGCCAGCAGTTCCCCTAGTCTTGGCGGCTACACCTTC. It codes for CASSSPSLGGYTF.